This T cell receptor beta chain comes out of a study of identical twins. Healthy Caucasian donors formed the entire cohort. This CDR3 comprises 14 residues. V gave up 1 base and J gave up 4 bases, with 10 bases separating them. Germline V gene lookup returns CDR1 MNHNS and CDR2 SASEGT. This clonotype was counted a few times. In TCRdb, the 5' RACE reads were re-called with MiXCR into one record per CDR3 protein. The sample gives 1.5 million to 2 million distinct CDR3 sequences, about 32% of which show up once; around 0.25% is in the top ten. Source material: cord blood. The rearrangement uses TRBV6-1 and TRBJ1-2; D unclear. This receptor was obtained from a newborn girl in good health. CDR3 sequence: CASSEDGPPYGYTF. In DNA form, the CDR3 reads TGTGCCAGCAGTGAAGACGGGCCACCCTATGGCTACACCTTC.